Sequencing of this T cell receptor (beta chain) was carried out in a study of blood T cells in healthy people across ages. Findings and caveats of the study: Because sorting was not performed, PBMCs prevented conclusive naive versus antigen-experienced comparison. Observed TCR beta diversity per million T cells went down as age went up. This fall followed a roughly linear course with age.

J gave up 2 bases and V 7 bases, and 6 bases lay outside the gene matches. This CDR3 contains 14 residues. Germline-derived CDR1 and CDR2 are ENHRY and SYGVKD. A sample-barcoded 5' primer and a J-beta primer mix were used in a second PCR of about 7 to 12 cycles. Using its own MiXCR run on the 5' RACE reads, TCRdb lists one record per CDR3 protein. The sample lists about 720,000 distinct CDR3 sequences, 22% occurring once. A remark on this clonotype: The antigen is undetermined.

The sequence was obtained from a man in his 70s in good health. The specimen sequenced was blood. This chain connects TRBV10-3 to TRBJ2-3; 7 positions match TRBD1. The CDR3 here is CAITRTGSTDTQYF. CDR3 in DNA: TGTGCCATCACCCGGACAGGTTCCACAGATACGCAGTATTTT.